The 30 T cell receptor beta chains in this list originate from one sample, sequenced in a study of blood T cell repertoires in COVID-19. TCRdb keeps only in-frame clones here, not all; method: immunoSEQ multiplex PCR. The table records roughly 240,000 clones, 75% to 85% of them present only once. The source material was peripheral blood. The source of these receptors is a man in his forties or fifties who had recovered from COVID-19.

This chain connects TRBV5-1 to TRBJ2-5, with 7 bases matching TRBD1. This CDR3 is built from 13 residues. Per the germline V gene, CDR1 is SGHRS and CDR2 is YFSETQ. Unmatched junction bases numbered 0, after V lost 4 bases and J lost 0 bases. The CDR3 bases are TGCGCCAGCAGCGGGACAGACCAAGAGACCCAGTACTTC. Its translation: CASSGTDQETQYF.

The chain carries TRBV2 and TRBJ2-3; 13 bases align to TRBD2. Germline V gene data show CDR1 as SNHLY and CDR2 as FYNNEI. V shed 5 bases and J 3 bases; nucleotides not matched to a gene: 2. The CDR3 loop spans 15 amino acids. CDR3 DNA sequence: TGTGCCAGCAGTCAGGGACTAGCGGGAACAGATACGCAGTATTTT. It codes for CASSQGLAGTDTQYF.

The chain recombines TRBV27 with TRBJ2-3; 9 positions match TRBD2. The ends lost 5 bases at V and 0 bases at J; junction bases unmatched: 15. Germline V gene lookup returns CDR1 MNHEY and CDR2 SMNVEV (reference sequence). The CDR3 is 19 amino acids. The CDR3 sequence is CASSPLNSGGPLSTDTQYF. Here the CDR3 DNA reads TGTGCCAGCAGTCCCCTAAATAGCGGGGGCCCCCTTAGCACAGATACGCAGTATTTT.

V is TRBV3-1 (or the pseudogene TRBV3-2) and J is TRBJ1-1; TRBD1 agrees at 9 bases. Looked up from germline, CDR1 is LGHDT and CDR2 is YNNKEL (reference sequence). This CDR3 contains 14 residues. Unmatched junction bases numbered 2, after V lost 6 bases and J lost 0 bases. CDR3 region: CASSGTGMNTEAFF. CDR3 in DNA: TGTGCCAGCAGTGGGACAGGGATGAACACTGAAGCTTTCTTT.

This clone was seen only once. The chain uses TRBV10-3 and TRBJ2-5, with 9 positions matching TRBD1. The V gene end was trimmed by 8 bases and the J gene end by 0 bases; junction bases not matched to a gene: 4. This CDR3 comprises 14 residues. Germline V gene sequence: CDR1 ENHRY, CDR2 SYGVKD. In nucleotides, the CDR3 is TGTGCCATCCGCGGACAGGGGTACCAAGAGACCCAGTACTTC. Its translation is CAIRGQGYQETQYF.

The chain couples TRBV4-3 to TRBJ1-2, with 9 bases identical to TRBD1. After removal of 3 bases from V and 8 bases from J, the junction contained 7 bases not matched to a gene. The V gene's germline CDR1 is LGHNA and CDR2 YSLEER. The CDR3 runs 14 residues. The CDR3 DNA is TGCGCCAGCAGCCAGGACGGACAGGGGTACGGCTACACCTTC. Its translation: CASSQDGQGYGYTF.

V and J are TRBV10-2 and TRBJ1-2; 7 nucleotides line up with TRBD1. Germline lookup yields CDR1 WSHSY and CDR2 SAAADI. The CDR3 is 16 residues long. J gave up 2 bases and V 0 bases, and 6 bases lay outside the gene matches. The CDR3 is CASSESNDRANYGYTF. Here the CDR3 DNA reads TGCGCCAGCAGTGAGTCGAACGACAGGGCGAACTATGGCTACACCTTC.

This chain connects TRBV6-5 to TRBJ2-3, with 8 bases matching TRBD2. CDR3 length: 15 residues. J gave up 5 bases and V 6 bases, and 10 bases lay outside the gene matches. Germline loops: CDR1 MNHEY, CDR2 SVGAGI. The chain's CDR3 is CASRGAGEYVDTQYF. CDR3 in DNA: TGTGCCAGCAGAGGAGCGGGGGAATACGTAGATACGCAGTATTTT.

The chain employs TRBV4-1 and TRBJ1-2, with 7 nucleotides matching TRBD1. Germline-derived CDR1 and CDR2 are MGHRA and YSYEKL. The CDR3 sequence is 13 residues long. V lost 6 bases to trimming and J lost 5 bases; unmatched junction nucleotides: 6. The CDR3 DNA reads as TGCGCCAGCAGGCGGGGACAGACATATGGCTACACCTTC. This sequence encodes CASRRGQTYGYTF.

The chain uses TRBV21-1 and TRBJ2-5; TRBD2 is the table's D call, not checked against the DNA. TRBV21-1 is an annotated pseudogene. There are 12 residues in the CDR3. The CDR3 DNA follows: TGTGCCGGGGGGTCGACCCAAGAGACCCAGTACTTC. Its translation is CAGGSTQETQYF.

In DNA, the CDR3 is TGTGCCAGTAGTATTATAGGGGACAGGGGAGGCTACACCTTC. Translating it yields CASSIIGDRGGYTF. V and J are TRBV19 and TRBJ1-2; 10 bases agree with TRBD1. CDR3 length equals 14 residues. The ends lost 3 bases at V and 8 bases at J; junction bases unmatched: 6. Germline lookup yields CDR1 LNHDA and CDR2 SQIVND (reference sequence).

In its sample, this clone was seen a few times. This CDR3 is also generated by other DNA sequences in the sample. The chain joins TRBV9 to TRBJ2-2; 10 nucleotides align to TRBD1. The CDR3 is 15 amino acids. V was pared by 1 base and J by 5 bases, with 2 bases of the junction left unmatched. CDR1 is SGDLS, CDR2 YYNGEE, per germline. CDR3 protein: CASSVRTGGTGELFF. The CDR3 DNA follows: TGTGCCAGCAGCGTACGGACAGGGGGAACCGGGGAGCTGTTTTTT.

V is TRBV30 and J is TRBJ1-5, with 9 bases identical to TRBD1. Germline CDR1 and CDR2: GTSNPN and SVGIG (reference sequence). This CDR3 has 16 residues. V gave up 2 bases and J gave up 6 bases; unmatched junction bases: 11. The DNA for the CDR3 is TGTGCCTGGAGTCGTCCTTACAGGGGGCTGGGTCAGCCCCAGCATTTT. Its translation: CAWSRPYRGLGQPQHF.

V is TRBV30 and J is TRBJ1-6; D possibly corresponds to TRBD1 (5 bases). In germline, CDR1 is GTSNPN, CDR2 SVGIG (reference sequence). The CDR3 runs to 15 residues. V was trimmed by 0 bases and J by 6 bases, leaving 12 bases between them. CDR3: CAWSVLRGVNSPLHF. DNA for the CDR3: TGTGCCTGGAGTGTACTACGGGGGGTTAATTCACCCCTCCACTTT.

The chain has TRBV7-2 and TRBJ2-7, with D possibly being TRBD1 (5 bases). V gave up 6 bases and J gave up 0 bases, with 9 bases separating them. Germline CDR1 is SGHTA and CDR2 is FQGNSA. The CDR3 contains 13 residues. CDR3 nucleotides: TGTGCCAGCAGAGCGACAGACTCCTACGAGCAGTACTTC. This codes for CASRATDSYEQYF.

The V call is TRBV9, the J call TRBJ1-2; D is possibly TRBD1 (5 bases). The V and J ends lost 0 bases and 2 bases respectively, with 14 bases between them. Germline CDR1 is SGDLS and CDR2 is YYNGEE. The CDR3 loop spans 16 amino acids. The CDR3, as DNA: TGTGCCAGCAGCGTAGATCCGACAGTCTCGAACTATGGCTACACCTTC. Translating gives CASSVDPTVSNYGYTF.

The J gene is TRBJ2-7, the V gene TRBV15; 9 bases line up with TRBD2. The V gene end was trimmed by 6 bases and the J gene end by 3 bases; junction bases not matched to a gene: 6. Germline-derived CDR1 and CDR2 are LNHNV and YYDKDF (reference sequence). CDR3 length equals 14 residues. The CDR3 bases are TGTGCCACCAGTAGGGCTAGCGGGAACTACGAGCAGTACTTC. Its protein is CATSRASGNYEQYF.

The rearrangement links TRBV18 to TRBJ2-2; TRBD2 aligns across 8 bases. The V gene end was trimmed by 0 bases and the J gene end by 6 bases; junction bases not matched to a gene: 0. The germline V gene encodes CDR1 KGHSH and CDR2 LQKENI. The CDR3 length is 14 residues. The CDR3 reads CASSPPAGAGELFF. The CDR3 DNA follows: TGTGCCAGCTCACCACCAGCGGGAGCCGGGGAGCTGTTTTTT.

The CDR3 sequence: CASSFSRGAYEQYF. For the CDR3, the DNA is TGTGCCAGCAGCTTCTCTAGAGGCGCCTACGAGCAGTACTTC. The genes are TRBV11-2 and TRBJ2-7; D uncertain. This CDR3 is built from 14 residues. Germline-derived CDR1 and CDR2 are SGHAT and FQNNGV. V lost 3 bases and J lost 2, with 11 bases in between.

The chain carries TRBV3-1 (or the pseudogene TRBV3-2) and TRBJ2-2; D is perhaps TRBD1 (6 bases). Per germline, CDR1 LGHDT and CDR2 YNNKEL (reference sequence). The CDR3 runs to 16 residues. Trimming left V 4 bases short and J 2 bases short, with 14 bases between. The CDR3 loop is CASSLRDTRNTGELFF. DNA of the CDR3: TGTGCCAGCAGCCTCCGGGACACTCGTAACACCGGGGAGCTGTTTTTT.

Turning to this clone: This sample includes further DNA sequences coding for the same CDR3. This chain links TRBV19 with TRBJ2-7; unclear D gene. This CDR3 has 11 residues. The V end lost 6 bases, the J end lost 5 bases, and 8 bases lay between the germline ends. Germline CDR1 is LNHDA and CDR2 is SQIVND (reference sequence). In DNA form, the CDR3 reads TGTGCCAGTAGCTCGGGTGACGAGCAGTACTTC. Translating gives CASSSGDEQYF.

The rearrangement links TRBV19 to TRBJ1-4, with unresolved D. Germline V gene sequence: CDR1 LNHDA, CDR2 SQIVND (reference sequence). V lost 0 bases and J lost 3, with 5 bases in between. The CDR3 runs to 14 residues. For the CDR3, the DNA is TGTGCCAGTAGTATAGAGGCCGCTAATGAAAAACTGTTTTTT. Amino acids: CASSIEAANEKLFF.

The chain links TRBV30 to TRBJ2-1; 9 nucleotides match TRBD2. The germline CDR1 and CDR2 sequences are GTSNPN and SVGIG (reference sequence). V trimming: 3 bases; J trimming: 10 bases; junction bases outside the gene matches: 13. This CDR3 comprises 15 residues. The CDR3 nucleotides are TGTGCCTGGAGACGACTGGGACTAGCCGTACAGGAGCAGTTCTTC. Encoded protein: CAWRRLGLAVQEQFF.

DNA of the CDR3: TGCAGCGTCCGCGGGAGAAATGAGCAGTTCTTC. It yields the protein CSVRGRNEQFF. V and J are TRBV29-1 and TRBJ2-1, with 7 positions matching TRBD2. The trim removed 6 bases at V and 7 bases at J, leaving 3 bases unmatched. This CDR3 spans 11 amino acids. The germline gives CDR1 SQVTM, CDR2 ANQGSEA.

The chain couples TRBV6-6 to TRBJ1-5; D is uncertain. Trimming cost V 5 bases and J 0 bases, with 20 bases left between them. Germline V gives CDR1 MNHNY, CDR2 SVGAGI (reference sequence). The CDR3 extends over 18 amino acids. The CDR3 is CASSRYGLGSYSNQPQHF. The CDR3 DNA reads TGTGCCAGCAGTCGCTACGGGCTTGGGAGTTATAGCAATCAGCCCCAGCATTTT.

On this clone: A read error may account for a junction end that differs from germline. The rearrangement links TRBV11-2 to TRBJ2-2; 10 bases align to TRBD1. The CDR3 contains 15 residues. Germline CDR1 reads SGHAT; CDR2 reads FQNNGV. CDR3 protein: CASGPGTGAGGGLFF. CDR3 nucleotides: TGTGCCAGCGGACCCGGGACAGGGGCTGGAGGGGGGCTGTTTTTT.

The rearrangement links TRBV19 to TRBJ2-5; 12 bases map to TRBD2. With 6 bases clipped from V and 5 bases from J, the junction kept 7 bases outside the gene matches. The CDR3 has 15 amino acids. Germline V gives CDR1 LNHDA, CDR2 SQIVND (reference sequence). CDR3 region: CASRGTSGSRETQYF. CDR3 sequence (DNA): TGTGCCAGTAGGGGGACTAGCGGGTCTAGGGAGACCCAGTACTTC.

The chain has TRBV5-5 and TRBJ2-7; weak D call: TRBD1 (5 bases). The CDR3 contains 15 residues. V lost 0 bases, J lost 0 bases, and 10 bases lay in between. Germline assignment: CDR1 SGHKS and CDR2 YYEKEE (reference sequence). The CDR3 nucleotides read TGTGCCAGCAGCTTGGGGCCAGGGCACTCCTACGAGCAGTACTTC. The encoded protein is CASSLGPGHSYEQYF.

This clone was picked up a small number of times. The chain links TRBV18 to TRBJ1-2; 10 bases line up with TRBD1. The junction had 6 bases not matched to a gene; V was cut back by 3 bases and J by 8 bases. There are 14 residues in the CDR3. Germline V CDR1 and CDR2: KGHSH, LQKENI. The CDR3 DNA sequence: TGTGCCAGCTCACCCGGGACAGGGGCAAGCGGCTACACCTTC. Translation: CASSPGTGASGYTF.

The chain has TRBV3-1 (or the pseudogene TRBV3-2) and TRBJ2-1; D ambiguous. The V gene lost 0 bases and the J gene lost 9 bases, with 15 bases spanning the gap. The V gene's germline CDR1 is LGHDT and CDR2 YNNKEL (reference sequence). The CDR3 covers 15 residues. In nucleotides, the CDR3 is TGTGCCAGCAGCCAAGATGCTTCTGCCGGCGGTGAGCAGTTCTTC. Amino acids: CASSQDASAGGEQFF.